This T cell receptor beta chain was sequenced during a study of human T cells and chemical hapten exposure. Across the study: Mostly female patients had alopecia areata, totalis or universalis.

A single record per CDR3 protein comes from TCRdb applying MiXCR to the RACE reads. Seen here are about 250,000 distinct CDR3 sequences, around 7.3% observed once, and the top ten hold roughly 1.2%. For this clonotype: Its cognate antigen is unknown.

Study-wide findings and caveats: Counts of expanded TCRs at PT1 were positively correlated with patch test score. Expanded TCRs were compared with controls, and the expanded TCRs formed significantly more large CDR3 similarity clusters.

The sample's time point: pre-sensitization, week 0. Treatment defined: therapeutic diphenylcyclopropenone sensitization with weekly scalp DPC. The CDR3 has 19 residues. Looked up from germline, CDR1 is SGDLS and CDR2 is YYNGEE. V shed 0 bases, J shed 0 bases, and the junction held 11 bases outside the gene matches. This chain uses TRBV9 with TRBJ2-1, with TRBD2 matching 8 bases. The sequences come from whole blood, collected in connection with sensitization to the hapten diphenylcyclopropenone (DPC). This clonotype was sampled from a man between 18 and 35 years old with alopecia areata. Some clones in this sample may be carry-over from other donors' samples. The CDR3, as DNA: TGTGCCAGCAGCGTAGCGGGTAGCGGGGACGATAGCTCCTACAATGAGCAGTTCTTC. The encoded protein is CASSVAGSGDDSSYNEQFF.